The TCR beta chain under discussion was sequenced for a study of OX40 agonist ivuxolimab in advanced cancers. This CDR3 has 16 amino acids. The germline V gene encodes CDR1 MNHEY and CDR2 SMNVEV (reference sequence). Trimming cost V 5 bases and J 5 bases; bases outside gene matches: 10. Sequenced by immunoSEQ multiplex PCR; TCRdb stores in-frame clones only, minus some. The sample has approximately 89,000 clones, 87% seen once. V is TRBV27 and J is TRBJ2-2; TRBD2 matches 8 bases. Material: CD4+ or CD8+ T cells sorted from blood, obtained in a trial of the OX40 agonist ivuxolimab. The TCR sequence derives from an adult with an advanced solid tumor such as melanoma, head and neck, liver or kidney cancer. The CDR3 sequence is CASSLAGSGRTGELFF. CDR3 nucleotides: TGTGCCAGCAGTCTAGCGGGTTCGGGGAGGACCGGGGAGCTGTTTTTT.